The entry below describes one T cell receptor beta chain. The target antigen is unknown. The data belong to a study of cytomegalovirus exposure and HLA in healthy donors. Study observations and caveats: The classifier reportedly diagnosed cytomegalovirus status with high specificity and sensitivity. The authors listed around 150 TCR beta chains as cytomegalovirus-associated.

Donors were drawn from the roughly 120-subject validation cohort, separate from the roughly 670-subject first cohort. The V end was cut by 0 bases, the J end by 0 bases, with 9 bases between. The V gene's germline CDR1 is SGHRS and CDR2 YFSETQ. The CDR3 has 15 amino acids. Libraries were prepared by immunoSEQ multiplex PCR; TCRdb keeps only in-frame clonotypes and omits some of them. The sample has about 200,000 clones; around 87% are singletons. The chain combines TRBV5-1 with TRBJ2-5, with D perhaps matching TRBD2 (6 bases). The receptor comes from a woman younger than 30 in good health and CMV-seropositive. Input material: PBMCs. This CDR3 is CASSLVPGDQETQYF. Here the CDR3 DNA reads TGCGCCAGCAGCTTGGTACCGGGGGACCAAGAGACCCAGTACTTC. Full variable domain (missing parts from reference TRBV5-1 and TRBJ2-5): KAGVTQTPRYLIKTRGQQVTLSCSPISGHRSVSWYQQTPGQGLQFLFEYFSETQRNKGNFPGRFSGRQFSNSRSEMNVSTLELGDSALYLCASSLVPGDQETQYFGPGTRLLVL.